The subject of this entry is one T cell receptor (beta chain). The method was immunoSEQ multiplex PCR; TCRdb's version includes in-frame clones alone and lacks a portion of them. In the table there are 35,000 to 40,000 clones, about four fifths of which are singletons. This entry is derived from a study of OX40 agonist ivuxolimab in advanced cancers. Study information: Ivuxolimab, an agonist antibody against OX40 (CD134), was given to patients. Patients received intravenous ivuxolimab every 2 weeks at 0.01 to 10 mg/kg. Three partial responders included one hepatocellular carcinoma patient and two cutaneous melanoma patients.

Drawing of blood for sampling happened at baseline, at cycle 4 day 1, and at cycle 7 day 1. This clonotype originated in an adult with an advanced solid tumor such as melanoma, head and neck, liver or kidney cancer. Here the sequenced sample was CD4+ or CD8+ T cells sorted from blood, taken in a trial of the OX40 agonist ivuxolimab.

The CDR3 nucleotides read TGTGCCAGCAGCTTAGGGGCGGAGAGCTCCTACAATGAGCAGTTCTTC. Its protein product is CASSLGAESSYNEQFF. The chain joins TRBV11-1 to TRBJ2-1; D unresolved. The CDR3 covers 16 residues. The germline V gene has CDR1 SGHAT and CDR2 FQDESV (reference sequence). Trimming pared 1 base from V and 0 bases from J, leaving 10 bases between.